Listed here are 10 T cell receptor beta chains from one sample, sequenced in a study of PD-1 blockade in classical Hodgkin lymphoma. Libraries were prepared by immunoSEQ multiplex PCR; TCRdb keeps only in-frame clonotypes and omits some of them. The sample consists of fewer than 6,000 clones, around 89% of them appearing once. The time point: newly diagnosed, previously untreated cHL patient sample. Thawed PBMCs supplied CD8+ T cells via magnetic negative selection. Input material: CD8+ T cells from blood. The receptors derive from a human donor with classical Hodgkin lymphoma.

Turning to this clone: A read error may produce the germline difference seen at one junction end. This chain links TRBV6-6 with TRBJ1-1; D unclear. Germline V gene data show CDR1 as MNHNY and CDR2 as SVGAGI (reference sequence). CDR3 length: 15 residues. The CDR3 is CASSYSMALGLEFIF. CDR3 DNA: TGTGCCAGCAGTTACTCTATGGCCCTAGGGTTGGAGTTCATCTTT.

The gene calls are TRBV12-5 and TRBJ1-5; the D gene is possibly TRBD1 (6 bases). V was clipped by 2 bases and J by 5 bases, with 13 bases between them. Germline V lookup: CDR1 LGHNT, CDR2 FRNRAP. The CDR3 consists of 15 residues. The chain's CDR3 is CASGLTSTGYQPQHF. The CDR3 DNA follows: TGTGCTAGTGGTTTGACCTCAACAGGGTATCAGCCCCAGCATTTT.

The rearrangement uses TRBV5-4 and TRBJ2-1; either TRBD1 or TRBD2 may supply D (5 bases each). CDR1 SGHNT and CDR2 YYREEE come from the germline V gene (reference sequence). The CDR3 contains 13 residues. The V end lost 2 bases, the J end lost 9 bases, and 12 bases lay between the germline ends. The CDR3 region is CASSLGAGTEQFF. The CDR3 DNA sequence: TGTGCCAGCAGCTTAGGAGCAGGGACTGAGCAGTTCTTC.

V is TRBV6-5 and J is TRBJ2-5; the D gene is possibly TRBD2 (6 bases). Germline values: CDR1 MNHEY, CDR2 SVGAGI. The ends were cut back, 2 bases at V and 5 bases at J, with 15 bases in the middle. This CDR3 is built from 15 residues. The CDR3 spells CASSYLGGDEETQYF. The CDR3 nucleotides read TGTGCCAGCAGTTACCTCGGGGGAGACGAGGAGACCCAGTACTTC.

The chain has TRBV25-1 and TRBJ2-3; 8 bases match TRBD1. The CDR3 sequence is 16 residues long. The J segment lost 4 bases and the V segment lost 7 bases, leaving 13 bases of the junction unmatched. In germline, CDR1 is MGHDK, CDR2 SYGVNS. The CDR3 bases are TGTGCCAGCACCGGCGGACAGGGAGGAGGGCCAGATACGCAGTATTTT. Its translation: CASTGGQGGGPDTQYF.

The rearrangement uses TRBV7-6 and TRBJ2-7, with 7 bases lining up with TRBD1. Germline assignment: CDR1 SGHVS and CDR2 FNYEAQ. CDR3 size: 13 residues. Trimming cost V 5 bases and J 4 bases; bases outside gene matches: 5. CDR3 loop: CASSEGGTYEQYF. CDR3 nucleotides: TGTGCCAGCAGCGAAGGGGGCACTTACGAGCAGTACTTC.

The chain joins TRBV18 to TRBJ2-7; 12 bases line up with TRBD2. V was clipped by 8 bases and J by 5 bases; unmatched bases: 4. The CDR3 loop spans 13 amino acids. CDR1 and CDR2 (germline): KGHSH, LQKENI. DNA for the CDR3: TGTGCCAGCGCTAGCGGGAGGGCCCACGAGCAGTACTTC. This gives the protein CASASGRAHEQYF.

CDR3 protein: CASSLWGFYEQYF. DNA for the CDR3: TGTGCCAGCAGTTTATGGGGTTTCTACGAGCAGTACTTC. This chain uses TRBV28 with TRBJ2-7; D gene unclear. The germline V gene has CDR1 MDHEN and CDR2 SYDVKM. Trimming took off 0 bases at V and 3 bases at J, with 6 bases between the two ends. The CDR3 runs 13 residues. Full variable domain (rest looked up from reference TRBV28 and TRBJ2-7): DVKVTQSSRYLVKRTGEKVFLECVQDMDHENMFWYRQDPGLGLRLIYFSYDVKMKEKGDIPEGYSVSREKKERFSLILESASTNQTSMYLCASSLWGFYEQYFGPGTRLTVT.

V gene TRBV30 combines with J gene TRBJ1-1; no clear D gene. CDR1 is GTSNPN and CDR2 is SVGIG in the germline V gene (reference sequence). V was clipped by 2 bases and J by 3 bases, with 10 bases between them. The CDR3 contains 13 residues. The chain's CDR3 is CAWSSNRDTEAFF. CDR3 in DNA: TGTGCCTGGAGTTCTAATCGGGACACTGAAGCTTTCTTT.

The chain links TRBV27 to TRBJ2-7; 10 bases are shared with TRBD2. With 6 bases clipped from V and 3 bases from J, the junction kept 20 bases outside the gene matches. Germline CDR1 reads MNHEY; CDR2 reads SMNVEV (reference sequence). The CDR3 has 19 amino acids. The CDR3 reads CASSFESEGLATCHYEQYF. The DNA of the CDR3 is TGTGCCAGCAGCTTCGAATCTGAGGGACTAGCGACCTGTCACTACGAGCAGTACTTC.